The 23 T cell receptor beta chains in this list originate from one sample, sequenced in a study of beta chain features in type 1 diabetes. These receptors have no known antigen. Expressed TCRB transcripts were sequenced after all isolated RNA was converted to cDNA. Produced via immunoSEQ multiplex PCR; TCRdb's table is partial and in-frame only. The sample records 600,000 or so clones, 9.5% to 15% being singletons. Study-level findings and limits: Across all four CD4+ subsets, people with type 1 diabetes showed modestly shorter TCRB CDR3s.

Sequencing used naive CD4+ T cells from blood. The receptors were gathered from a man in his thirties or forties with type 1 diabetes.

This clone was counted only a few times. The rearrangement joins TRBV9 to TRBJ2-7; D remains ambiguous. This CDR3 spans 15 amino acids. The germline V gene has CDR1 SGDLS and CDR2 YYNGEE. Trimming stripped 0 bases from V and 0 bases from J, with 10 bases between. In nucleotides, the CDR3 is TGTGCCAGCAGCGTAGATTTGGGTGTCTCCTACGAGCAGTACTTC. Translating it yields CASSVDLGVSYEQYF.

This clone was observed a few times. In DNA, the CDR3 is TGTGCCAGCAGCGTAGGGCCACCCCCCGGGGAGCTGTTTTTT. It encodes CASSVGPPPGELFF. The chain couples TRBV9 to TRBJ2-2; D is ambiguous. The V and J ends lost 0 bases and 6 bases respectively, with 9 bases between them. The CDR3 sequence is 14 residues long. Germline-derived CDR1 and CDR2 are SGDLS and YYNGEE.

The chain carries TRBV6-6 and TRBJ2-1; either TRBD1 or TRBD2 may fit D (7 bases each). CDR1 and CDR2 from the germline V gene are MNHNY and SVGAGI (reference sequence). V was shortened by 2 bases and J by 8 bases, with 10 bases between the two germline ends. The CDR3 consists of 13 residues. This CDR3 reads CASSYQGGDEQFF. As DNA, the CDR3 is TGTGCCAGCAGTTACCAGGGGGGGGATGAGCAGTTCTTC.

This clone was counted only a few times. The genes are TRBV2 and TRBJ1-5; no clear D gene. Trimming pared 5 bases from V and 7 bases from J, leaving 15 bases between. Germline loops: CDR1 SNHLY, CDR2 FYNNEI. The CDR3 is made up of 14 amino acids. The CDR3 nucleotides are TGTGCCAGCAGTCCCTGGACTGGTTTACAGCCCCAGCATTTT. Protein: CASSPWTGLQPQHF.

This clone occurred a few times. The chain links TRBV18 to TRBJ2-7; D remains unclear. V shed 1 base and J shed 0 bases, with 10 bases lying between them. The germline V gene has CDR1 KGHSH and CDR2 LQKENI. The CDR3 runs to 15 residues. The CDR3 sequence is CASSPRSTDSYEQYF. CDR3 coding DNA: TGTGCCAGCTCACCACGTTCAACAGACTCCTACGAGCAGTACTTC.

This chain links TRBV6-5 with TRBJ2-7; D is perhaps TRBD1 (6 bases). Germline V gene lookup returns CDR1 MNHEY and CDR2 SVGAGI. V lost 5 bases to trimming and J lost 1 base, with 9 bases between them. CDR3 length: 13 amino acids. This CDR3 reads CASSATGSYEQYF. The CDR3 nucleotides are TGTGCCAGCAGTGCCACAGGGTCCTACGAGCAGTACTTC.

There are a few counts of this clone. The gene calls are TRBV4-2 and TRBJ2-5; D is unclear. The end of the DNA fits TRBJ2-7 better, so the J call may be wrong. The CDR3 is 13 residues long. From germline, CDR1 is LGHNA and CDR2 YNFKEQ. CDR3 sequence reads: CASSQDRAYEQYF. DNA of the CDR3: TGTGCCAGCAGCCAAGATCGAGCCTACGAGCAGTACTTC.

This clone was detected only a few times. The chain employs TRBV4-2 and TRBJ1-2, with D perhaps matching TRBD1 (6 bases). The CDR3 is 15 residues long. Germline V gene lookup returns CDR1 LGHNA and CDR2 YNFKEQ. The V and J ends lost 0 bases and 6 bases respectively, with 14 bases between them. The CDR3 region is CASSQDRQGFDGYTF. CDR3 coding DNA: TGTGCCAGCAGCCAAGATCGGCAGGGGTTTGATGGCTACACCTTC.

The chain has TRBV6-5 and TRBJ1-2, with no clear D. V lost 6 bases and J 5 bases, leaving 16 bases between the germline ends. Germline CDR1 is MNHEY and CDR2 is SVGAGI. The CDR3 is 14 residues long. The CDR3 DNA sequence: TGTGCCAGCAGGCTTGGGATTTCGGGGTATGGCTACACCTTC. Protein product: CASRLGISGYGYTF.

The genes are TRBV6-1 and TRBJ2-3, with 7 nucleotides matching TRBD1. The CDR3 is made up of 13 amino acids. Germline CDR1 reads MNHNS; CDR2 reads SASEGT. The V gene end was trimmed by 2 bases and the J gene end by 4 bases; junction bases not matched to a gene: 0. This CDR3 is CASSETGADTQYF. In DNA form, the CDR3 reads TGTGCCAGCAGTGAAACAGGGGCAGATACGCAGTATTTT.

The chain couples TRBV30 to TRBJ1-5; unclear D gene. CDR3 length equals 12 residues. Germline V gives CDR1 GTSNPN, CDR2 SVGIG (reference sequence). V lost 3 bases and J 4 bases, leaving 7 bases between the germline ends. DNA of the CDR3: TGTGCCTGGAGGGATACGAATCAGCCCCAGCATTTT. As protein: CAWRDTNQPQHF.

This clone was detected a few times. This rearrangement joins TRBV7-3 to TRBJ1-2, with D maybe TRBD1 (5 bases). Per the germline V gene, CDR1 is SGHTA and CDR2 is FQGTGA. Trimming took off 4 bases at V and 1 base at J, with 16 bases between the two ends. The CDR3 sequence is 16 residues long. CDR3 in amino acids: CASSSKGDGLNYGYTF. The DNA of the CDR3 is TGTGCCAGCAGCTCGAAAGGGGACGGACTTAACTATGGCTACACCTTC.

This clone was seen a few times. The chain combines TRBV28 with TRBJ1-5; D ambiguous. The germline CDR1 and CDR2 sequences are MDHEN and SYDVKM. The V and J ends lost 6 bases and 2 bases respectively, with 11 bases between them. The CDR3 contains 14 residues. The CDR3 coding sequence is TGTGCCAGCAGCTGGATAATAGGCAATCAGCCCCAGCATTTT. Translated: CASSWIIGNQPQHF.

CDR3 protein: CASTGQGHQPQHF. DNA of the CDR3: TGTGCCAGCACGGGACAGGGTCATCAGCCCCAGCATTTT. The genes are TRBV2 and TRBJ1-5; 9 nucleotides align to TRBD1. CDR1 is SNHLY and CDR2 is FYNNEI in the germline V gene. Unmatched junction bases numbered 3, after V lost 7 bases and J lost 5 bases. The CDR3 totals 13 residues.

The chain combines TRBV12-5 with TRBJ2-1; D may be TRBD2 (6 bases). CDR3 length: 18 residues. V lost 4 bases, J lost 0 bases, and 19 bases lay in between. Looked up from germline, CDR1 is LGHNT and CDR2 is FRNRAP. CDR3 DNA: TGTGCTAGTGGTTCCTCCATACACGGGGGACGCTCCTACAATGAGCAGTTCTTC. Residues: CASGSSIHGGRSYNEQFF.

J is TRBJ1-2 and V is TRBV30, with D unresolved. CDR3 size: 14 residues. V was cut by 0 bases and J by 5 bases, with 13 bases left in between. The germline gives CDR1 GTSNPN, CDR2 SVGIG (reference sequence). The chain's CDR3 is CAWSVHRRLYGYTF. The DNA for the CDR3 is TGTGCCTGGAGTGTACATCGGAGGCTATATGGCTACACCTTC.

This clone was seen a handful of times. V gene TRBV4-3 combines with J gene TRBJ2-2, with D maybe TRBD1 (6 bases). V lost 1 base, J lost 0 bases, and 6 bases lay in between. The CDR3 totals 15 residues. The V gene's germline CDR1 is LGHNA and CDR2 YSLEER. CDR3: CASSQGTANTGELFF. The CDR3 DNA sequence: TGCGCCAGCAGCCAAGGGACAGCGAACACCGGGGAGCTGTTTTTT.

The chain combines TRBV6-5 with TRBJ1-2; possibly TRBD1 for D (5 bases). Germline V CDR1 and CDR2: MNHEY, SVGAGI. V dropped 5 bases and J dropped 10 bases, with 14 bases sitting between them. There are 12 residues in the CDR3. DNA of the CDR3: TGTGCCAGCAGTAAGGGACCGGGTGACTACACCTTC. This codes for CASSKGPGDYTF.

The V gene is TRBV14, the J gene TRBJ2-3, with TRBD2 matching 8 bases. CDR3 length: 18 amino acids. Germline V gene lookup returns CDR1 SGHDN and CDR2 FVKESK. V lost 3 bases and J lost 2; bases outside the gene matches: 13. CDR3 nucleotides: TGTGCCAGCAGCCACCGCTCGGGGGGGGGCCTAGTCACAGATACGCAGTATTTT. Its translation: CASSHRSGGGLVTDTQYF.

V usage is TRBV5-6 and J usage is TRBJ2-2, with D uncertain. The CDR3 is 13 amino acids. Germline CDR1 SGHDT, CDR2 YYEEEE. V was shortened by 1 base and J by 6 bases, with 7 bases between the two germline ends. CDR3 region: CASSLRISGELFF. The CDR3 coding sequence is TGTGCCAGCAGCTTGAGAATTTCCGGGGAGCTGTTTTTT.

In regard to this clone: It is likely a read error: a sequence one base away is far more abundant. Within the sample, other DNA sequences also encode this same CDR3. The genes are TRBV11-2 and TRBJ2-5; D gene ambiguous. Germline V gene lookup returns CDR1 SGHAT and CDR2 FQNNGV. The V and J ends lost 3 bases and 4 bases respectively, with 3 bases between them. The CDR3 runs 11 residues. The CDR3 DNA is TGTGCCAGCAGCTTCCGAGAGACCCAGTACTTC. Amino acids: CASSFRETQYF.

CDR3 DNA sequence: TGTGCCAGCAGCCCATACGAGGAGGGGTCCTACGAGCAGTACTTC. Its translation: CASSPYEEGSYEQYF. V is TRBV5-4 and J is TRBJ2-7; a possible D gene is TRBD2 (6 bases). Looked up from germline, CDR1 is SGHNT and CDR2 is YYREEE (reference sequence). With 4 bases removed from V and 1 base from J, the gap between germline ends came to 15 bases. This CDR3 region has 15 residues.

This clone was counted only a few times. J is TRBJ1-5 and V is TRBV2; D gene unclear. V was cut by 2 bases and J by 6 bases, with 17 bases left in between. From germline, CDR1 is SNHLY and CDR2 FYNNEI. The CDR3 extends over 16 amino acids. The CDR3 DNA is TGTGCCAGCAGTGAATTAGGTGGAGGTGGGAGTCAGCCCCAGCATTTT. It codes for CASSELGGGGSQPQHF.